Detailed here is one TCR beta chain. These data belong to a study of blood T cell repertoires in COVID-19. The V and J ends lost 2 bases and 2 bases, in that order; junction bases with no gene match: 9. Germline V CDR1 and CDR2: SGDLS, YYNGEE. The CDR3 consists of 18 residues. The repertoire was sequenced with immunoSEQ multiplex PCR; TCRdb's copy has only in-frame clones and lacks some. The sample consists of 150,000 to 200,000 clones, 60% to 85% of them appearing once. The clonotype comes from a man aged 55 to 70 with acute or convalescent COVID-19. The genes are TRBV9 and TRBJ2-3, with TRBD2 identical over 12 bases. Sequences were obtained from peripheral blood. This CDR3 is CASSVGGLAGADTDTQYF. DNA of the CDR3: TGTGCCAGCAGCGTGGGGGGACTAGCGGGCGCAGACACAGATACGCAGTATTTT.